The clone carrying this T cell receptor (beta chain) came up many times. The data stem from a study of neurological immune-mediated disorders. Stated time point: longitudinal time-point 3. As healthy controls, volunteers from a blood bank in Maryland, USA, were used. TCRdb analysed the 5' RACE reads with MiXCR anew, one entry per CDR3 protein. The data contain tens of thousands of distinct CDR3 sequences, 7% to 10% of them singletons. Germline values: CDR1 MNHEY, CDR2 SVGAGI. The length of the CDR3 is 14 residues. The ends were cut back, 6 bases at V and 6 bases at J, with 14 bases in the middle. The TCR was taken from a woman aged 40-49 years in good health. V is TRBV6-5 and J is TRBJ2-2, with D possibly being TRBD2 (6 bases). Sequences were obtained from PBMCs. In DNA form, the CDR3 reads TGTGCCAGCAGCGAGAGACTAGTGGCCGGGGAGCTGTTTTTT. Its translation is CASSERLVAGELFF.